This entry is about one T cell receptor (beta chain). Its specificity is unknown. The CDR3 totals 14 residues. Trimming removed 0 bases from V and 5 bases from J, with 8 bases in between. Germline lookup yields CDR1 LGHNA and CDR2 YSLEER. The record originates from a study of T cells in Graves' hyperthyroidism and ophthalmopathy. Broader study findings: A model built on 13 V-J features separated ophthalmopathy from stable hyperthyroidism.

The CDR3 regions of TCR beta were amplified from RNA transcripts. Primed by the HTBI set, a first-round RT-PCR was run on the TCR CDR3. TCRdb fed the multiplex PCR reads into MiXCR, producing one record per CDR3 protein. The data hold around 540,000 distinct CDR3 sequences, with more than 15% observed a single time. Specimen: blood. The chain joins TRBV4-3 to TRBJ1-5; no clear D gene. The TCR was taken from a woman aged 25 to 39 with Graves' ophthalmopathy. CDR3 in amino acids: CASSQEPSDQPQHF. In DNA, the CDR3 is TGCGCCAGCAGCCAAGAACCCTCGGATCAGCCCCAGCATTTT.